This T cell receptor (beta chain) derives from a study of Ad26.COV2.S vaccination and SARS-CoV-2 variants. Whole-study context: Dosing was one shot or two shots 56 days apart.

Clones were read by immunoSEQ multiplex PCR, and TCRdb kept only the in-frame ones, dropping some. The sample has about 680,000 clones, about 90% seen once. Regarding treatment: roughly 20 received Ad26.COV2.S at low or high dose, single or two shots; five or six received placebo; per-sample allocation not given. Samples came from day 63 after the first vaccine or placebo injection. This adult donor, from Boston, was 18-55 years old. The study used a vaccine consisting of an Ad26 vector that expressed Wuhan-strain SARS-CoV-2 spike. There are a few counts of this clone. Its antigen is not known. Study observations and caveats: Once vaccination had occurred, spike-specific CD8+ and CD4+ T cell responses reportedly showed substantial breadth.

CDR3 length equals 14 residues. Per germline, CDR1 MNHEY and CDR2 SMNVEV (reference sequence). The ends lost 6 bases at V and 2 bases at J; junction bases unmatched: 3. The material was peripheral blood, obtained in a trial of Ad26.COV2.S vaccine versus placebo. V usage is TRBV27 and J usage is TRBJ2-7, with 11 bases lining up with TRBD2. The TCR comes from a person aged 18-60 years who received the Ad26.COV2.S COVID-19 vaccine or a placebo. The CDR3, as DNA: TGTGCCAGCAGGCGACTAGCGGGGCCCTACGAGCAGTACTTC. Translating gives CASRRLAGPYEQYF.